This T cell receptor beta chain stems from a study of shared clonotypes between healthy human individuals. V lost 3 bases, J lost 4 bases, and 12 bases lay in between. The CDR3 totals 14 residues. Germline CDR1 LNHNV, CDR2 YYDKDF (reference sequence). In this sample, this clone turned up once. CD45RO-negative, CCR7-positively selected cells formed the naive CD8 fraction, excluding terminally differentiated effector memory CD45RA+ cells. TCRdb keeps only in-frame clones here, not all; method: immunoSEQ multiplex PCR. The table records some 1,900,000 clones, about 95% of them present only once. The chain combines TRBV15 with TRBJ1-2; D is undetermined. Sequencing was done on a sample of naive CD8+ T cells sorted from blood. The sequence came from a man aged 18 to 29 in good health. This CDR3 is CATSSRGRGYGYTF. The CDR3 nucleotides are TGTGCCACCAGCAGCCGGGGTCGGGGCTATGGCTACACCTTC.